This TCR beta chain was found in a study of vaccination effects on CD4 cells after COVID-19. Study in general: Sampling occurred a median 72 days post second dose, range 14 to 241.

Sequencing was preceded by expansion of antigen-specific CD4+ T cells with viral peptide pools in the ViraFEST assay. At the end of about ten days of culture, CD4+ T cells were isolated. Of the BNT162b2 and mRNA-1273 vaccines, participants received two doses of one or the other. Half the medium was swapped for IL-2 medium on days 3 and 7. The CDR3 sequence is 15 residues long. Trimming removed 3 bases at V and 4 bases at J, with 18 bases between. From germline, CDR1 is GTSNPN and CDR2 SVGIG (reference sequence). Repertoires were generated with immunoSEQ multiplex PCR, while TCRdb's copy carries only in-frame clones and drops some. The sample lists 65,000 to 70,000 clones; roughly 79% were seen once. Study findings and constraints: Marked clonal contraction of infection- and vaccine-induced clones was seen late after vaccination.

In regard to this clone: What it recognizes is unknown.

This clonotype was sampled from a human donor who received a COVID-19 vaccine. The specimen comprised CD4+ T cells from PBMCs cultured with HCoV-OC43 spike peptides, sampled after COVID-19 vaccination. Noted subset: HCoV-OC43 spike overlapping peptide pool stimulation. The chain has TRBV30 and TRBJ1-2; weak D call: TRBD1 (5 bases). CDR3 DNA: TGTGCCTGGAGAATCCTGGGCAGGGAACTCTATGGCTACACCTTC. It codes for CAWRILGRELYGYTF.